The 19 T cell receptor beta chains reported below all come from one sample, sequenced in a study of shared clonotypes between healthy human individuals. TCRdb keeps only in-frame clones here, not all; method: immunoSEQ multiplex PCR. The sample lists about 670,000 clones, about three quarters seen once, with approximately 2% in the top ten. Input material: memory CD4+ T cells sorted from blood. Subset meaning: CD45RA-negative fraction. These receptors originate from a woman aged 25 to 39 in good health.

The genes are TRBV19 and TRBJ2-1; 13 nucleotides match TRBD2. CDR1 LNHDA and CDR2 SQIVND come from the germline V gene (reference sequence). The CDR3 consists of 17 residues. After removal of 0 bases from V and 4 bases from J, the junction contained 3 bases not matched to a gene. In nucleotides, the CDR3 is TGTGCCAGTAGTATAGATCCGGGACTAGCGGGATACAATGAGCAGTTCTTC. It encodes CASSIDPGLAGYNEQFF.

With respect to this clone: This same CDR3 is encoded by further DNA sequences in the sample. This chain uses TRBV29-1 with TRBJ2-5; TRBD2 matches 7 bases. With 4 bases clipped from V and 5 bases from J, the junction kept 4 bases outside the gene matches. The CDR3 runs 12 residues. The germline CDR1 and CDR2 sequences are SQVTM and ANQGSEA. The CDR3 DNA reads TGCAGCGTTGCCGGGGAGGGGGAGACCCAGTACTTC. As protein: CSVAGEGETQYF.

This clone was recorded only once. The chain uses TRBV27 and TRBJ2-7; 9 nucleotides agree with TRBD2. CDR1 is MNHEY, CDR2 SMNVEV, per germline (reference sequence). V was clipped by 2 bases and J by 5 bases; unmatched bases: 7. CDR3 length: 15 residues. The CDR3 DNA is TGTGCCAGCAGTTTACCCGGGACTAGCCTGAACGAGCAGTACTTC. This codes for CASSLPGTSLNEQYF.

The genes are TRBV6-5 and TRBJ1-5; D remains unclear. Germline V gene sequence: CDR1 MNHEY, CDR2 SVGAGI. Trimming took 2 bases from V and 2 from J, leaving 7 bases between them. This CDR3 contains 14 residues. CDR3 amino acids: CASSYGGGNQPQHF. CDR3 coding DNA: TGTGCCAGCAGTTACGGTGGGGGCAATCAGCCCCAGCATTTT.

In its sample, this clone was seen a few times. CDR3 nucleotides: TGTGCCAGTAACAATTGGCGGGATTTAAACAATGAGCAGTTCTTC. Its translation is CASNNWRDLNNEQFF. V and J are TRBV19 and TRBJ2-1; D might be TRBD2 (6 bases). This CDR3 has 15 residues. V gave up 7 bases and J gave up 5 bases, with 18 bases separating them. The V gene's germline CDR1 is LNHDA and CDR2 SQIVND (reference sequence).

The chain combines TRBV27 with TRBJ1-2, with a weak D call TRBD1 (6 bases). V dropped 1 base and J dropped 0 bases, with 9 bases sitting between them. Germline CDR1 and CDR2: MNHEY and SMNVEV (reference sequence). The CDR3 consists of 15 residues. The chain's CDR3 is CASSLLAGANYGYTF. In DNA form, the CDR3 reads TGTGCCAGCAGTTTATTAGCAGGGGCTAACTATGGCTACACCTTC.

J is TRBJ2-5 and V is TRBV2; TRBD1 aligns across 8 bases. The V gene end was trimmed by 3 bases and the J gene end by 11 bases; junction bases not matched to a gene: 5. Germline loops: CDR1 SNHLY, CDR2 FYNNEI. The CDR3 sequence is 12 residues long. The CDR3 DNA is TGTGCCAGCAGTGACTACAGGGGGGAGCAGTACTTC. It yields the protein CASSDYRGEQYF.

The chain couples TRBV11-2 to TRBJ2-1, with D unresolved. Germline lookup yields CDR1 SGHAT and CDR2 FQNNGV. V shed 5 bases and J shed 5 bases, with 4 bases lying between them. The CDR3 has 11 residues. This chain's CDR3 is CASSPHNEQFF. CDR3 coding DNA: TGTGCCAGCAGCCCACACAATGAGCAGTTCTTC.

A word on this clone: The same CDR3 is also encoded by other DNA sequences in this sample. The rearrangement uses TRBV11-2 and TRBJ2-7; 10 positions match TRBD1. Germline V gives CDR1 SGHAT, CDR2 FQNNGV. J gave up 2 bases and V 5 bases, and 3 bases lay outside the gene matches. This CDR3 is 14 amino acids long. The CDR3 region is CASSNDRGPYEQYF. As DNA, the CDR3 is TGTGCCAGCAGCAACGACAGGGGGCCCTACGAGCAGTACTTC. Together with reference TRBV11-2 and TRBJ2-7, the CDR3 gives the full variable domain: EAGVAQSPRYKIIEKRQSVAFWCNPISGHATLYWYQQILGQGPKLLIQFQNNGVVDDSQLPKDRFSAERLKGVDSTLKIQPAKLEDSAVYLCASSNDRGPYEQYFGPGTRLTVT.

V gene TRBV6-1 combines with J gene TRBJ1-1; D uncertain. Germline V gene lookup returns CDR1 MNHNS and CDR2 SASEGT. V lost 4 bases and J 4 bases, leaving 10 bases between the germline ends. The length of the CDR3 is 13 residues. The CDR3 nucleotides are TGTGCCAGCAGTGTAGAGGTTTTCACTGAAGCTTTCTTT. This sequence encodes CASSVEVFTEAFF.

Concerning this clone itself: Only one base separates this from a far larger clonotype, so it likely reflects a read error. This chain links TRBV4-1 with TRBJ1-3; D is perhaps TRBD1 (5 bases). The CDR3 is made up of 14 amino acids. V shed 1 base and J shed 7 bases, with 11 bases lying between them. CDR1 is MGHRA and CDR2 is YSYEKL in the germline V gene. CDR3 nucleotide sequence: TGCGCCAGCAGCCAAGTGGGGGGTACCAACACCATATATTTT. Translation: CASSQVGGTNTIYF.

V usage is TRBV7-2 and J usage is TRBJ1-1, with D tentatively TRBD1 (5 bases). V was trimmed by 1 base and J by 6 bases, leaving 15 bases between them. CDR3 size: 15 residues. Germline-derived CDR1 and CDR2 are SGHTA and FQGNSA. Here the CDR3 DNA reads TGTGCCAGCAGCTTAGGACAGCAAGTTCAGGCTGAAGCTTTCTTT. This codes for CASSLGQQVQAEAFF.

This clone has just one count. V usage is TRBV30 and J usage is TRBJ2-5; 8 bases map to TRBD2. V lost 8 bases and J lost 5; bases outside the gene matches: 4. Germline lookup yields CDR1 GTSNPN and CDR2 SVGIG (reference sequence). The CDR3 has 11 amino acids. DNA for the CDR3: TGTGCCGGGGGACTAGGGGAGACCCAGTACTTC. Translation: CAGGLGETQYF.

V gene TRBV7-9 combines with J gene TRBJ1-3; D might be TRBD1 (5 bases). Looked up from germline, CDR1 is SEHNR and CDR2 is FQNEAQ (reference sequence). CDR3 length: 16 residues. V was cut by 1 base and J by 0 bases, with 10 bases left in between. As DNA, the CDR3 is TGTGCCAGCAGCTTAGGAGGGACCAGCTCTGGAAACACCATATATTTT. Translating it yields CASSLGGTSSGNTIYF.

This clone came up a few times. The CDR3 here is CAWSVISDAGELFF. As DNA, the CDR3 is TGTGCCTGGAGTGTTATCAGTGACGCCGGGGAGCTGTTTTTT. The rearrangement links TRBV30 to TRBJ2-2; D unresolved. Germline V gene sequence: CDR1 GTSNPN, CDR2 SVGIG (reference sequence). V dropped 0 bases and J dropped 6 bases, with 11 bases sitting between them. The CDR3 spans 14 residues.

This clone occurred many times. The chain recombines TRBV7-2 with TRBJ1-1; 7 positions match TRBD1. This CDR3 has 15 residues. The J segment lost 5 bases and the V segment lost 2 bases, leaving 8 bases of the junction unmatched. Germline CDR1 reads SGHTA; CDR2 reads FQGNSA. The CDR3, as DNA: TGTGCCAGCAGCTTACACTCCGGGACAGCTACTGAAGCTTTCTTT. Residues: CASSLHSGTATEAFF.

The chain combines TRBV5-6 with TRBJ1-2; no reliable D call. Germline V CDR1 and CDR2: SGHDT, YYEEEE. V dropped 0 bases and J dropped 0 bases, with 9 bases sitting between them. This CDR3 is 15 amino acids long. The CDR3 region is CASSLGPEANYGYTF. In nucleotides, the CDR3 is TGTGCCAGCAGCTTGGGTCCGGAAGCTAACTATGGCTACACCTTC. The whole variable domain, filled in from reference TRBV5-6 and TRBJ1-2, reads DAGVTQSPTHLIKTRGQQVTLRCSPKSGHDTVSWYQQALGQGPQFIFQYYEEEERQRGNFPDRFSGHQFPNYSSELNVNALLLGDSALYLCASSLGPEANYGYTFGSGTRLTVV.

This rearrangement joins TRBV6-5 to TRBJ2-7; TRBD2 aligns across 13 bases. The CDR3 loop spans 15 amino acids. The V gene end was trimmed by 6 bases and the J gene end by 2 bases; junction bases not matched to a gene: 4. Germline CDR1 is MNHEY and CDR2 is SVGAGI. The CDR3 loop is CASRPGTSGAYEQYF. The CDR3 nucleotides read TGTGCCAGCAGACCCGGGACTAGCGGGGCCTACGAGCAGTACTTC.

This clone showed up many times. V and J are TRBV28 and TRBJ1-5, with D possibly TRBD1 on 6 matching bases. V was trimmed by 2 bases and J by 4 bases, leaving 9 bases between them. There are 14 residues in the CDR3. The germline CDR1 and CDR2 sequences are MDHEN and SYDVKM. In nucleotides, the CDR3 is TGTGCCAGCAGTTTACCTCAGGGGAATCAGCCCCAGCATTTT. Translation gives CASSLPQGNQPQHF.